This TCR beta chain is drawn from a study of radiotherapy plus CTLA-4 blockade in lung cancer. As concerns this clone: As yet, its antigen is unknown.

Findings and caveats of the study: An expansion of tumor-derived TCR clones occurred in blood after radiotherapy plus ipilimumab.

The germline V gene encodes CDR1 LGHNA and CDR2 YSLEER. The V and J ends lost 3 bases and 1 base respectively, with 9 bases between them. The CDR3 has 14 residues. Measured with immunoSEQ multiplex PCR; TCRdb has only the in-frame clones, and not every one. The table shows roughly 120,000 clones, with roughly four fifths occurring only once. The gene calls are TRBV4-3 and TRBJ1-1; a weak D match, TRBD1 (5 bases). This TCR was sampled from a human donor with non-small cell lung cancer that progressed on radiotherapy plus ipilimumab. Some clones in this sample may be carry-over from other donors' samples. Sequenced here: peripheral blood, sampled from a patient treated with radiotherapy plus ipilimumab. The CDR3 DNA follows: TGCGCCAGCAGCCACCAGACAGAGAACACTGAAGCTTTCTTT. It encodes CASSHQTENTEAFF.